This T cell receptor beta chain was sequenced in a study of control samples from healthy donors and cancer patients (TCRdb year 2020). Receptor amplification or capture employed the immunoSEQ multiplex PCR assay. Here the immuneACCESS table is served through TCRdb, limited to in-frame sequences with V and J called. Missing clones are a known gap in these copies; in checked studies unresolved V genes cover under half, and the rest lacks a known reason. The sample table shows approximately 180,000 clones, and 85% to 95% are seen once. 1.3% of the sample is taken by the ten largest. There are 14 amino acids in the CDR3, from cysteine to phenylalanine inclusive. Only the CDR3 portion is preserved as DNA: 42 bases, with reading frame beginning at the first base. Germline trimming amounts to 5 bases on V and 6 bases on J, with 6 as the count of junction bases outside the gene matches. The germline V gene (reference sequence) yields LNHDA for CDR1 and SQIVND for CDR2.

In the case of this clone: Its antigen target is currently unknown. There are no base qualities to consult, and no much larger clone falls within one base.

The specimen was blood. Recombination linked TRBV19 to TRBJ1-1; 10 nucleotides in the junction match TRBD1. The source is a woman aged 18-30 years in good health. Here the CDR3 is given as CASSLTGTGAEAFF. The nucleotide sequence is given as TGTGCCAGTAGTTTAACCGGGACAGGGGCTGAAGCTTTCTTT.